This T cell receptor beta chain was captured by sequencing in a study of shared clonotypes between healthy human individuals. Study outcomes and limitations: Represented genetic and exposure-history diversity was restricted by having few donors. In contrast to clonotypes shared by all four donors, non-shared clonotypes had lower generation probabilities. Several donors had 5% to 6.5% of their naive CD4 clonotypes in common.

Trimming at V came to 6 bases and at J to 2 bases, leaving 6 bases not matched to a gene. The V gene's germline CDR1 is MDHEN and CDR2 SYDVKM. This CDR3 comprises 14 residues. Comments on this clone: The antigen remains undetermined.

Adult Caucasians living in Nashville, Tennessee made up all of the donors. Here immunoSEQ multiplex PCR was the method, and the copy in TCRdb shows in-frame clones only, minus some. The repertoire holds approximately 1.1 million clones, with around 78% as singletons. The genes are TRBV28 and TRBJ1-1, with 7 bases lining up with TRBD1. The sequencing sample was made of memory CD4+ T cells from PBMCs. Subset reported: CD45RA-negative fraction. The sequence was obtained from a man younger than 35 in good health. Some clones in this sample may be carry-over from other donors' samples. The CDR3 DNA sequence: TGTGCCAGCAGAATACAGGGGTCCAACACTGAAGCTTTCTTT. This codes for CASRIQGSNTEAFF.